This T cell receptor (beta chain) was recorded in a study of blood T cell repertoires in COVID-19 (dated by TCRdb to 2018 to 2020). Context from the whole study: Samples covering the acute and convalescent phases of COVID-19 were provided by collaborators in the United States, Italy and Spain. Subjects who had been exposed to COVID-19, were actively infected with it, or had recovered from it provided the deeply sampled blood TCRbeta repertoires that made up the dataset. A de-identified subject ID, COVID-19 status, age in years and sex were almost always included in the sample metadata. Where available, HLA class I and class II types were taken from metadata supplied by the sample provider and were not determined by assay-based typing. Samples were obtained from the ongoing ImmuneRACE study (first 160 participants) and from 1,254 subjects provided by 6 global collaborators. The material from the prospective study consisted of cDNA or gDNA derived from T cells, B-cell-depleted T cells, or PBMCs. The repertoires were released in a freely available public database meant as a resource for research on the immune response to SARS-CoV-2.

The germline V gene gives CDR1 as SGHVS and CDR2 as FQNEAQ. The CDR3, from cysteine to phenylalanine, totals 14 residues. Here the CDR3 DNA is all that survives: 42 bases in frame from base 1. V lost 9 bases and J lost 0 bases; the stretch between them is 12 bases long. A note on this clone: The antigen it recognizes is unknown. Base qualities are not provided; no much larger clone lies one nucleotide away.

The paper's findings and limits, for the study overall: The amount of clinical and demographic metadata varied by source and participant and was provided uncurated.

TCRbeta CDR3 regions were amplified from genomic DNA using the immunoSEQ Assay, a bias-controlled multiplex PCR. On the study's bioinformatics: The number of nucleated cells in each sample was estimated by amplification of reference gene primers within the assay. Sequence reads were collapsed and filtered to measure the absolute abundance of every unique TCRbeta CDR3 rearrangement. For each sample, productive Simpson clonality was calculated as the square root of Simpson's diversity index over productive rearrangements. The clones in this table, taken by TCRdb from immuneACCESS, are in-frame only. Not every clone is retained; where verified, under half of the shortfall comes from an unresolved V gene, and the cause of the rest is unknown. For V, J and clone size, that table is used; D and trimming come from the DNA. Present in this sample are some 140,000 clones, 65% to 90% of which were seen just once. Of the sample, over 10% is held by the ten largest clones.

At one collaborating source in Seattle, patients were enrolled during active infection and were followed longitudinally through the course of disease. Whole blood was collected in K2EDTA tubes by collaborating institutions according to the institutions' own protocols. Collaborator samples were shipped for TCRbeta analysis as frozen whole blood, isolated PBMCs, or DNA extracted from either sample type. The sequence derives from a woman aged 60-75 years with COVID-19, enrolled during active disease. The sequenced sample was peripheral blood. The chain is assembled from TRBV7-8 and TRBJ2-1; too little of a D gene remains to name it. The CDR3 here reads CASPQQSSYNEQFF. In nucleotides, the sequence is TGTGCCAGTCCACAGCAAAGCTCCTACAATGAGCAGTTCTTC.